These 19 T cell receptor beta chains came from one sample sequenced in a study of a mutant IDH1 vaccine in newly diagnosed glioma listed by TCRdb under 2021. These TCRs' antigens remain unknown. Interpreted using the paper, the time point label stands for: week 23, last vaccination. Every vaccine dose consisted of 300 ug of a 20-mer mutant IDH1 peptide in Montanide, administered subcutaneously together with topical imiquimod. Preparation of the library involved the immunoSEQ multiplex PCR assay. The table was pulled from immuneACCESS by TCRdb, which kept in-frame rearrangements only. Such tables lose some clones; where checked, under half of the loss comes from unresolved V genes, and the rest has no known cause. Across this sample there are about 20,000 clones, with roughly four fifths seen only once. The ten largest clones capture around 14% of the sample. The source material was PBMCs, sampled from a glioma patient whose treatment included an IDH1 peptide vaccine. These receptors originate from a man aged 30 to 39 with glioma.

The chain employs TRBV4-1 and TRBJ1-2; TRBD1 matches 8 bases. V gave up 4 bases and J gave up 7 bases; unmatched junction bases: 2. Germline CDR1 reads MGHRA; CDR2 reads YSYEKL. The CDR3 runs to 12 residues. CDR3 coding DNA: TGCGCCAGCAGCCTAGGACAGGGTGGCTACACCTTC. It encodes CASSLGQGGYTF.

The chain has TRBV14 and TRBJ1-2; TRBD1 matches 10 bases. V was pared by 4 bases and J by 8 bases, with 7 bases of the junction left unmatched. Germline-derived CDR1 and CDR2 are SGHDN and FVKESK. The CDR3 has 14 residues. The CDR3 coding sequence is TGTGCCAGCAGCCTCACCGGGACAGGGGAGGGCTACACCTTC. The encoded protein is CASSLTGTGEGYTF. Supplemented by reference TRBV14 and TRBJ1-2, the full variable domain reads EAGVTQFPSHSVIEKGQTVTLRCDPISGHDNLYWYRRVMGKEIKFLLHFVKESKQDESGMPNNRFLAERTGGTYSTLKVQPAELEDSGVYFCASSLTGTGEGYTFGSGTRLTVV.

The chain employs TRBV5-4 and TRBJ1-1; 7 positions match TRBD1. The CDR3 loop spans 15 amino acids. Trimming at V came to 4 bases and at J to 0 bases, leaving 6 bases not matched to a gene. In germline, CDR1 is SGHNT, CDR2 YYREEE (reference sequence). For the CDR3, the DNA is TGTGCCAGCAGCCCGCACAGGGGAATGAACACTGAAGCTTTCTTT. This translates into CASSPHRGMNTEAFF.

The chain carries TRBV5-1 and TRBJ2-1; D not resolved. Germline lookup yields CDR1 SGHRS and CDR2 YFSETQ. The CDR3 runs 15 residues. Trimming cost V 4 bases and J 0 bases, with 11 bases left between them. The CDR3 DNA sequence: TGCGCCAGCAGCCCCGACAATCCCTCCTACAATGAGCAGTTCTTC. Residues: CASSPDNPSYNEQFF.

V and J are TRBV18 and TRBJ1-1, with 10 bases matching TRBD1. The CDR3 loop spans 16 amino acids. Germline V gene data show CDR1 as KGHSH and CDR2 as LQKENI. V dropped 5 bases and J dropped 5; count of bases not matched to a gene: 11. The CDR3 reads CASSSPGQGFKTEAFF. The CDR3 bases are TGTGCCAGCTCATCCCCGGGACAGGGGTTTAAAACTGAAGCTTTCTTT.

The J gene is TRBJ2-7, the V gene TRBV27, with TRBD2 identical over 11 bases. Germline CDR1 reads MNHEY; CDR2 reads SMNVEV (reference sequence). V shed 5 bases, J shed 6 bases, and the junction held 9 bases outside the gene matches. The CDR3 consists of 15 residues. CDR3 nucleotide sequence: TGTGCCAGCAGTCTAGGGGTAGCGGGAGGGTCCGAGCAGTACTTC. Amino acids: CASSLGVAGGSEQYF.

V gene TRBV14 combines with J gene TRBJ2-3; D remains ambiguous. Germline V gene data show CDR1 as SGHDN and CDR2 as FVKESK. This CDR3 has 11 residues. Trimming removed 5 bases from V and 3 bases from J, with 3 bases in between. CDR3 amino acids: CASSMTDTQYF. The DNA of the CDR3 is TGTGCCAGCAGCATGACAGATACGCAGTATTTT.

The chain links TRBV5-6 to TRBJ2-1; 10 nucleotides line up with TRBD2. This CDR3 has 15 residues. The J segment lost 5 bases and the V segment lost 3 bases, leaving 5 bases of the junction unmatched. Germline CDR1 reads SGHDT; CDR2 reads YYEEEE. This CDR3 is CASSSKREGDNEQFF. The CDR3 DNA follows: TGTGCCAGCAGCTCAAAGCGGGAGGGGGACAATGAGCAGTTCTTC.

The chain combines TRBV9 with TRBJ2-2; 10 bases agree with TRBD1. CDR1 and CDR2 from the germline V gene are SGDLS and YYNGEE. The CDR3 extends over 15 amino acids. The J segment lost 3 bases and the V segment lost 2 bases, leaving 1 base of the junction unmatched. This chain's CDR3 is CASSVGTGDTGELFF. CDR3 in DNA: TGTGCCAGCAGCGTTGGGACAGGGGACACCGGGGAGCTGTTTTTT. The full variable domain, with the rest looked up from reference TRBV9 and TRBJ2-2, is DSGVTQTPKHLITATGQRVTLRCSPRSGDLSVYWYQQSLDQGLQFLIQYYNGEERAKGNILERFSAQQFPDLHSELNLSSLELGDSALYFCASSVGTGDTGELFFGEGSRLTVL.

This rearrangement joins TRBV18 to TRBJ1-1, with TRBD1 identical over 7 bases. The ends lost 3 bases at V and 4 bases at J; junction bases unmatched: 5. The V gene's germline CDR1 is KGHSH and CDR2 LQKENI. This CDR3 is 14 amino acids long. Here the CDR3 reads CASSPGQRGTEAFF. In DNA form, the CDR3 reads TGTGCCAGCTCACCGGGACAGCGGGGCACTGAAGCTTTCTTT.

The CDR3 loop is CASSNRNSLRYEQYF. CDR3 bases: TGTGCCAGCAGTAACCGGAACAGCCTCCGGTACGAGCAGTACTTC. The chain joins TRBV6-1 to TRBJ2-7; D ambiguous. This CDR3 is built from 15 residues. CDR1 and CDR2 (germline): MNHNS, SASEGT. V lost 5 bases and J 4 bases, leaving 18 bases between the germline ends.

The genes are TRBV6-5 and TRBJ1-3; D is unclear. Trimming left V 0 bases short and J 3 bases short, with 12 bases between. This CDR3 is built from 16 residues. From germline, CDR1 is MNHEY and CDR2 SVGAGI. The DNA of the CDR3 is TGTGCCAGCAGTTACTCGAGGTTCGGGGATGGAAACACCATATATTTT. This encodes CASSYSRFGDGNTIYF.

This CDR3 is CASKWAGGYNEQFF. CDR3 in DNA: TGTGCCAGCAAATGGGCGGGGGGGTACAATGAGCAGTTCTTC. The chain is built from TRBV6-1 and TRBJ2-1, with 9 bases identical to TRBD2. Germline trimming cut 7 bases from V and 4 bases from J; bases unmatched to any gene: 5. The CDR3 is 14 amino acids. CDR1 and CDR2 (germline): MNHNS, SASEGT.

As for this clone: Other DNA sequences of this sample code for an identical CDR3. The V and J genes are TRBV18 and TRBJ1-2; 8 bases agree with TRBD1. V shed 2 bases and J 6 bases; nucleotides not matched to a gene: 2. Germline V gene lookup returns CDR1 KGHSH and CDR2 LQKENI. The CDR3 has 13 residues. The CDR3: CASSPGQGDGYTF. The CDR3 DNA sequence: TGTGCCAGCTCACCAGGACAGGGTGATGGCTACACCTTC.

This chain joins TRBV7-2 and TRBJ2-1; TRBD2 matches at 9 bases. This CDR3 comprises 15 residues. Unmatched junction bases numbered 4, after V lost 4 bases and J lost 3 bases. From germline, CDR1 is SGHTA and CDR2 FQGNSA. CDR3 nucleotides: TGTGCCAGCAGCTCCCAGACTAGCGGCTACAATGAGCAGTTCTTC. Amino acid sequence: CASSSQTSGYNEQFF.

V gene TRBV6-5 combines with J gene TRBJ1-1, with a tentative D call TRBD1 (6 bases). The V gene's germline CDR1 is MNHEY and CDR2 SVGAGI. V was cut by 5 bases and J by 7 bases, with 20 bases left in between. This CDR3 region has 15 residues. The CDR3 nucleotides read TGTGCCAGCAGTCTCACTGGGGTGGGAGGGGGTGAAGCTTTCTTT. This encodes CASSLTGVGGGEAFF.

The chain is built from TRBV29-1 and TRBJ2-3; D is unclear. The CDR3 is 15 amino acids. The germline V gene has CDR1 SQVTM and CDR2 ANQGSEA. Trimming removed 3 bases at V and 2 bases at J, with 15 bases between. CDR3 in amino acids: CSVDLVSDLTDTQYF. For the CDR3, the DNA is TGCAGCGTTGACCTGGTGAGCGACCTCACAGATACGCAGTATTTT.

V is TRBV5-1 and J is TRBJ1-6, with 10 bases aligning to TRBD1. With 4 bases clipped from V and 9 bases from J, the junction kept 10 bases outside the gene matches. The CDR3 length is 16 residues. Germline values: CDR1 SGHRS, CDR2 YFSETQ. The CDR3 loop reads CASSPKTGGVPSPLHF. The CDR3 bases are TGCGCCAGCAGCCCTAAGACAGGGGGCGTCCCTTCACCCCTCCACTTT. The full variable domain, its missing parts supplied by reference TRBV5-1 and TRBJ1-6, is KAGVTQTPRYLIKTRGQQVTLSCSPISGHRSVSWYQQTPGQGLQFLFEYFSETQRNKGNFPGRFSGRQFSNSRSEMNVSTLELGDSALYLCASSPKTGGVPSPLHFGNGTRLTVT.

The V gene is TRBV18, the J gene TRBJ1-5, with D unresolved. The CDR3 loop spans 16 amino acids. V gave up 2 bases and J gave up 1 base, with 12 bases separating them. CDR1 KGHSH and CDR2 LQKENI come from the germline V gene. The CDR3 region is CASSPEERRSNQPQHF. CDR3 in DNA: TGTGCCAGCTCACCAGAGGAAAGAAGAAGCAATCAGCCCCAGCATTTT.